The 8 T cell receptor beta chains given below trace back to one sample, sequenced in a study of T cells in Graves' hyperthyroidism and ophthalmopathy. Amplified TCR beta CDR3 regions came from RNA transcripts. HTBI primers were used for first-round RT-PCR of the TCR CDR3. TCRdb re-called the multiplex PCR reads through MiXCR, storing one row per CDR3 protein. Of about 400,000 distinct CDR3 sequences in the sample, over 12% were seen once. The source material was blood. Every receptor here comes from a man aged 50 to 60 with Graves' ophthalmopathy.

Comments on this clonotype: This could be a read error, since a much larger clone is one nucleotide away. V is TRBV9 and J is TRBJ2-5, with a tentative D call TRBD2 (6 bases). CDR1 is SGDLS, CDR2 YYNGEE, per germline. The V gene lost 3 bases and the J gene lost 1 base, with 13 bases spanning the gap. CDR3 size: 15 residues. The CDR3 region has the DNA TGTGCCAGCAGCGAATGGGGCGGGACCCAAGAGACCCAGTACTTC. Protein product: CASSEWGGTQETQYF.

This clonotype was recorded a few times. The V and J genes are TRBV29-1 and TRBJ2-3; D may match TRBD1 or TRBD2 (5 bases each). Germline V CDR1 and CDR2: SQVTM, ANQGSEA. Trimming stripped 6 bases from V and 2 bases from J, with 12 bases between. The CDR3 is made up of 13 amino acids. CDR3 in DNA: TGCAGCGTCCCGGGACGGCACACAGATACGCAGTATTTT. Its translation is CSVPGRHTDTQYF.

V is TRBV19 and J is TRBJ2-7; tentatively, D is TRBD1 or TRBD2 (5 bases each). Germline CDR1 reads LNHDA; CDR2 reads SQIVND (reference sequence). The CDR3 extends over 14 amino acids. Trimming cost V 7 bases and J 2 bases, with 15 bases left between them. The CDR3 region is CASTPTGPPYEQYF. CDR3 bases: TGTGCCAGTACCCCCACGGGGCCCCCCTACGAGCAGTACTTC.

This clonotype showed up just a few times. The chain joins TRBV20-1 to TRBJ2-7, with D perhaps matching TRBD2 (6 bases). The CDR3 contains 15 residues. Deletions cut 0 bases from V and 0 bases from J, with 12 bases between. Looked up from germline, CDR1 is DFQATT and CDR2 is SNEGSKA (reference sequence). CDR3 sequence (DNA): TGCAGTGCTAGAGATCGGGACGGGAGCTCCTACGAGCAGTACTTC. This sequence encodes CSARDRDGSSYEQYF.

This clonotype was seen repeatedly, ten times or more. V usage is TRBV20-1 and J usage is TRBJ2-7; TRBD1 or TRBD2 may be the D gene (5 bases each). Germline V gene sequence: CDR1 DFQATT, CDR2 SNEGSKA (reference sequence). V was cut by 0 bases and J by 0 bases, with 15 bases left in between. This CDR3 contains 16 residues. CDR3 in amino acids: CSAREVGATPSYEQYF. Here the CDR3 DNA reads TGCAGTGCTAGAGAGGTCGGGGCGACCCCCTCCTACGAGCAGTACTTC.

The chain has TRBV12-3 or TRBV12-4 and TRBJ2-1; no definite D call. Trimming cost V 6 bases and J 7 bases, with 10 bases left between them. The CDR3 covers 12 residues. CDR3 region: CASSYGINEQFF. In DNA, the CDR3 is TGTGCCAGCAGCTATGGCATTAATGAGCAGTTCTTC.

V gene TRBV24-1 combines with J gene TRBJ2-1; 10 bases map to TRBD1. V trimming: 4 bases; J trimming: 5 bases; junction bases outside the gene matches: 7. This CDR3 region has 16 residues. The germline gives CDR1 KGHDR, CDR2 SFDVKD. In DNA form, the CDR3 reads TGTGCCACCAGTGAGCTGGGGACAGGGGTCCACAATGAGCAGTTCTTC. Translating gives CATSELGTGVHNEQFF.

A few counts support this clonotype. This sequence may be a read error, since a much larger clone differs from it by one base. The CDR3 nucleotides are TGCAGTGTCCTCTCCTACGAGCAGTACTTC. Amino acid sequence: CSVLSYEQYF. The genes are TRBV20-1 and TRBJ2-7; no firm D call. The CDR3 is 10 amino acids. Germline CDR1 is DFQATT and CDR2 is SNEGSKA (reference sequence). With 7 bases removed from V and 0 bases from J, the gap between germline ends came to 4 bases.